This passage covers 27 T cell receptor beta chains from one sample sequenced in a study of cytomegalovirus exposure and HLA in healthy donors. PCR employed 60 Vbeta and 13 Jbeta primers. The table came from immunoSEQ multiplex PCR; TCRdb's copy has only in-frame clones and leaves some out. The table lists about 130,000 clones, roughly 84% of them singletons, with less than 3% in the top ten. Specimen: PBMCs. All receptors come from a man in his forties or fifties in good health and CMV-seronegative.

CDR3 loop: CASSGRIGGVGVYGYTF. The CDR3 DNA sequence: TGTGCCAGCAGCGGGAGAATAGGGGGGGTGGGGGTATATGGCTACACCTTC. The V and J genes are TRBV9 and TRBJ1-2; D possibly corresponds to TRBD1 (6 bases). Trimming stripped 3 bases from V and 5 bases from J, with 23 bases between. The CDR3 is made up of 17 amino acids. Per germline, CDR1 SGDLS and CDR2 YYNGEE.

A few counts support this clone. The chain uses TRBV5-1 and TRBJ2-3, with D possibly matching TRBD1 (6 bases). The germline V gene has CDR1 SGHRS and CDR2 YFSETQ. V was clipped by 4 bases and J by 3 bases, with 9 bases between them. The CDR3 has 13 residues. The CDR3 is CASSTGLTDTQYF. The CDR3 region has the DNA TGCGCCAGCAGCACAGGGTTGACAGATACGCAGTATTTT.

CDR3 sequence reads: CASSQEARGRGVSNEKLFF. DNA for the CDR3: TGTGCCAGCAGCCAAGAGGCCAGGGGGCGCGGGGTATCTAATGAAAAACTGTTTTTT. This chain links TRBV4-2 with TRBJ1-4; 8 nucleotides agree with TRBD1. The V gene end was trimmed by 0 bases and the J gene end by 3 bases; junction bases not matched to a gene: 12. The CDR3 has 19 amino acids. Germline assignment: CDR1 LGHNA and CDR2 YNFKEQ.

The chain uses TRBV7-6 and TRBJ2-5, with D possibly TRBD2 on 6 matching bases. V lost 5 bases, J lost 7 bases, and 17 bases lay in between. Looked up from germline, CDR1 is SGHVS and CDR2 is FNYEAQ. The CDR3 runs 14 residues. The CDR3 reads CASSQRGGSGTQYF. The CDR3 DNA sequence: TGTGCCAGCAGCCAGCGTGGTGGTAGCGGGACCCAGTACTTC. Complete variable domain (other parts from reference TRBV7-6 and TRBJ2-5): GAGVSQSPRYKVTKRGQDVALRCDPISGHVSLYWYRQALGQGPEFLTYFNYEAQQDKSGLPNDRFSAERPEGSISTLTIQRTEQRDSAMYRCASSQRGGSGTQYFGPGTRLLVL.

The rearrangement links TRBV20-1 to TRBJ1-1; D is unclear. Germline V gene data show CDR1 as DFQATT and CDR2 as SNEGSKA (reference sequence). V lost 5 bases, J lost 3 bases, and 7 bases lay in between. This CDR3 is built from 11 residues. This CDR3 is CSAPKHTEAFF. Written as DNA, the CDR3 is TGCAGTGCTCCGAAGCACACTGAAGCTTTCTTT.

V gene TRBV4-2 combines with J gene TRBJ2-5, with 9 positions matching TRBD2. Germline values: CDR1 LGHNA, CDR2 YNFKEQ. J gave up 1 base and V 0 bases, and 0 bases lay outside the gene matches. This CDR3 region has 15 residues. The CDR3 protein is CASSQERGGQETQYF. CDR3 DNA sequence: TGTGCCAGCAGCCAAGAGCGGGGGGGCCAAGAGACCCAGTACTTC.

This clone showed up just once. The rearrangement joins TRBV27 to TRBJ1-2, with 9 positions matching TRBD1. The length of the CDR3 is 14 residues. V was clipped by 5 bases and J by 5 bases; unmatched bases: 6. Germline V gene data show CDR1 as MNHEY and CDR2 as SMNVEV (reference sequence). This chain's CDR3 is CASSVDRGWYGYTF. The CDR3 DNA sequence: TGTGCCAGCAGTGTGGACAGGGGCTGGTATGGCTACACCTTC.

V is TRBV6-1 and J is TRBJ2-7, with D tentatively TRBD2 (5 bases). The CDR3 is 15 residues long. The germline V and J ends were trimmed by 4 bases and 3 bases, with 16 bases remaining between them. The V gene's germline CDR1 is MNHNS and CDR2 SASEGT. CDR3 region: CASSGELVWIYEQYF. The CDR3 DNA is TGTGCCAGCAGTGGAGAACTAGTATGGATCTACGAGCAGTACTTC.

The rearrangement uses TRBV7-9 and TRBJ2-5; no definite D call. Trimming took 5 bases from V and 5 from J, leaving 6 bases between them. Germline-derived CDR1 and CDR2 are SEHNR and FQNEAQ (reference sequence). The CDR3 contains 11 residues. The CDR3 loop reads CASSPRETQYF. The CDR3 DNA reads TGTGCCAGCAGCCCCAGGGAGACCCAGTACTTC.

This rearrangement joins TRBV6-5 to TRBJ1-1; 8 bases line up with TRBD1. CDR3 length equals 16 residues. From germline, CDR1 is MNHEY and CDR2 SVGAGI. Trimming took 4 bases from V and 1 from J; bases not matched to a gene: 8. The CDR3 DNA is TGTGCCAGCAGTTTGTCCGGACAGGGAAGGAACACTGAAGCTTTCTTT. It translates to CASSLSGQGRNTEAFF.

V gene TRBV4-3 combines with J gene TRBJ2-3; 9 bases are a match to TRBD2. The germline gives CDR1 LGHNA, CDR2 YSLEER. Germline trimming cut 0 bases from V and 2 bases from J; bases unmatched to any gene: 9. The CDR3 extends over 18 amino acids. This CDR3 reads CASSQDMWSGGYTDTQYF. The CDR3 DNA is TGCGCCAGCAGCCAAGATATGTGGAGCGGGGGGTACACAGATACGCAGTATTTT.

This chain joins TRBV21-1 and TRBJ2-5; the listed D gene, TRBD1, was not tested against the DNA. TRBV21-1 represents a pseudogene. This CDR3 spans 15 amino acids. Written as DNA, the CDR3 is TGTGCCAGCAGCAGGTATGACACCGACCAAGAGACCCAGTACTTC. Translated: CASSRYDTDQETQYF.

This rearrangement joins TRBV4-3 to TRBJ1-2; unclear D gene. The CDR3 sequence is 13 residues long. V was cut by 1 base and J by 4 bases, with 7 bases left in between. The V gene's germline CDR1 is LGHNA and CDR2 YSLEER. The CDR3 is CASSQGQSYGYTF. DNA for the CDR3: TGCGCCAGCAGCCAAGGGCAGTCCTATGGCTACACCTTC.

This sequence joins TRBV2 and TRBJ1-1; 8 bases are shared with TRBD1. This CDR3 spans 15 amino acids. Germline CDR1 reads SNHLY; CDR2 reads FYNNEI. V was pared by 6 bases and J by 1 base, with 7 bases of the junction left unmatched. The CDR3 region is CASSQYRGTNTEAFF. CDR3 bases: TGTGCCAGCAGCCAATACAGGGGGACGAACACTGAAGCTTTCTTT.

The chain employs TRBV9 and TRBJ2-3; 12 bases are a match to TRBD2. Losses at the gene ends were 0 bases for V and 5 bases for J; bases not matched to a gene: 4. The germline CDR1 and CDR2 sequences are SGDLS and YYNGEE. This CDR3 is 16 amino acids long. CDR3 sequence reads: CASSVETSGGGDTQYF. Written as DNA, the CDR3 is TGTGCCAGCAGCGTAGAGACTAGCGGGGGTGGAGATACGCAGTATTTT.

The rearrangement joins TRBV5-1 to TRBJ2-5; D possibly corresponds to TRBD2 (6 bases). Trimming removed 0 bases from V and 5 bases from J, with 14 bases in between. The CDR3 contains 15 residues. The germline CDR1 and CDR2 sequences are SGHRS and YFSETQ. The CDR3 is CASSLAAAGRETQYF. The CDR3 bases are TGCGCCAGCAGCTTGGCTGCGGCGGGGCGCGAGACCCAGTACTTC.

In this sample, this clone turned up a few times. The chain carries TRBV4-2 and TRBJ2-1, with TRBD2 matching over 10 bases. CDR1 is LGHNA, CDR2 YNFKEQ, per germline. The CDR3 has 17 amino acids. Losses at the gene ends were 1 base for V and 4 bases for J; bases not matched to a gene: 7. The CDR3 DNA reads TGTGCCAGCAGCCAAGTCGCCGGGACTAGCGAATACAATGAGCAGTTCTTC. Encoded protein: CASSQVAGTSEYNEQFF.

V is TRBV19 and J is TRBJ2-7; possible D gene TRBD2, 6 bases. CDR3 length: 14 amino acids. Germline CDR1 is LNHDA and CDR2 is SQIVND (reference sequence). V dropped 0 bases and J dropped 0 bases, with 6 bases sitting between them. In DNA form, the CDR3 reads TGTGCCAGTAGTATAGACGGGGGCTCCTACGAGCAGTACTTC. Amino acid sequence: CASSIDGGSYEQYF.

The chain links TRBV6-5 to TRBJ1-1, with a possible D match to TRBD1 (5 bases). The CDR3 totals 15 residues. The germline CDR1 and CDR2 sequences are MNHEY and SVGAGI. Trimming cost V 7 bases and J 4 bases, with 19 bases left between them. CDR3 nucleotide sequence: TGTGCCAGCACCTTCTCGGGGGGGGTCGGCACTGAAGCTTTCTTT. Translated: CASTFSGGVGTEAFF.

This rearrangement joins TRBV6-4 to TRBJ2-3, with 11 bases fitting TRBD2. The CDR3 is made up of 15 amino acids. The germline gives CDR1 MRHNA, CDR2 SNTAGT. Germline trimming cut 4 bases from V and 1 base from J; bases unmatched to any gene: 1. This chain's CDR3 is CASSATSGGTDTQYF. In DNA form, the CDR3 reads TGTGCCAGCAGTGCGACTAGCGGGGGCACAGATACGCAGTATTTT.

The V and J genes are TRBV21-1 and TRBJ1-5. TRBV21-1 is classified as a pseudogene. The CDR3 is 19 amino acids. The CDR3: CASSKDDRRKAEPNQPQHF. The CDR3 region has the DNA TGTGCCAGCAGCAAAGACGATAGGAGGAAGGCAGAGCCCAATCAGCCCCAGCATTTT.

The chain joins TRBV18 to TRBJ2-1; possible D gene TRBD2, 5 bases. In germline, CDR1 is KGHSH, CDR2 LQKENI. CDR3 length: 12 amino acids. V dropped 5 bases and J dropped 10 bases, with 12 bases sitting between them. This CDR3 is CASSFPGTEQFF. CDR3 bases: TGTGCCAGCTCATTTCCGGGAACGGAGCAGTTCTTC.

This chain uses TRBV19 with TRBJ1-4; D remains unclear. V was cut by 4 bases and J by 3 bases, with 12 bases left in between. Germline loops: CDR1 LNHDA, CDR2 SQIVND (reference sequence). This CDR3 has 15 amino acids. The CDR3 DNA follows: TGTGCCAGTAGTAGGCCGGGGATGTCTAATGAAAAACTGTTTTTT. It is translated as CASSRPGMSNEKLFF.

The CDR3 reads CASSSQFNSPLHF. CDR3 nucleotide sequence: TGTGCCAGCAGTTCCCAGTTTAATTCACCCCTCCACTTT. The rearrangement joins TRBV28 to TRBJ1-6; D unresolved. Deletions cut 4 bases from V and 6 bases from J, with 7 bases between. The CDR3 runs 13 residues. Per germline, CDR1 MDHEN and CDR2 SYDVKM.

In this sample, this clone turned up a few times. V gene TRBV9 combines with J gene TRBJ1-6; 8 bases map to TRBD1. The CDR3 runs to 14 residues. The V gene's germline CDR1 is SGDLS and CDR2 YYNGEE. J was trimmed by 13 bases and V by 3 bases; bases with no gene match: 9. CDR3 residues: CASSAAGGGTPLHF. The CDR3 DNA reads as TGTGCCAGCAGCGCCGCAGGGGGCGGGACCCCCCTCCACTTT.

This chain connects TRBV9 to TRBJ2-3; perhaps TRBD2 as D (5 bases). Trimming took off 0 bases at V and 3 bases at J, with 14 bases between the two ends. This CDR3 has 16 amino acids. In germline, CDR1 is SGDLS, CDR2 YYNGEE. The CDR3: CASSVGIDGGTDTQYF. The CDR3 nucleotides read TGTGCCAGCAGCGTAGGGATTGACGGAGGAACAGATACGCAGTATTTT.

This clone is a singleton in its sample. This chain joins TRBV30 and TRBJ1-1; TRBD1 agrees at 7 bases. The CDR3 totals 14 residues. From germline, CDR1 is GTSNPN and CDR2 SVGIG (reference sequence). J was trimmed by 1 base and V by 4 bases; bases with no gene match: 6. The CDR3 nucleotides read TGTGCCTGGACCCCCGGGACAGAGAACACTGAAGCTTTCTTT. As protein: CAWTPGTENTEAFF.